This TCR beta chain was documented in a study of blood T cell repertoires in COVID-19. Across the whole study: Acute and convalescent COVID-19 samples came from the United States, Italy and Spain. PBMCs, B-cell-depleted T cells, or T cells provided the cDNA or gDNA that made up the material.

The CDR3 is made up of 12 amino acids. Germline V CDR1 and CDR2: ENHRY, SYGVKD. Trimming took 11 bases from V and 3 from J; bases not matched to a gene: 7. Per the authors' pipeline: The authors estimated nucleated cell counts from reference gene primer amplification. The repertoire was sequenced with immunoSEQ multiplex PCR; TCRdb's copy has only in-frame clones and lacks some. That table gives V, J and clone size, and the DNA gave D and trimming. The sample lists approximately 350,000 clones; roughly 90% were seen once. This TCR was sampled from a woman in her 30s with COVID-19, enrolled during active disease. Source material: peripheral blood. The genes are TRBV10-3 and TRBJ2-7; 7 bases match TRBD1. As DNA, the CDR3 is TGTGCCTCGTCCCGGGACAGCTACGAGCAGTACGTC. This encodes CASSRDSYEQYV.